The present entry profiles one T cell receptor (beta chain) with its context. One end of the junction varies from germline; a read error may be responsible. The CDR3 sequence is 14 residues long. Germline V gene lookup returns CDR1 SSHAT and CDR2 FNYEAQ (reference sequence). This record belongs to a study of cytomegalovirus exposure and HLA in healthy donors. PCR involved 60 Vbeta and 13 Jbeta primers. Here immunoSEQ multiplex PCR was the method, and the copy in TCRdb shows in-frame clones only, minus some. The sample lists approximately 190,000 clones, roughly 80% occurring once. Sequencing used PBMCs. This clonotype originated in a boy between 10 and 17 years old in good health and CMV-seronegative. The chain is built from TRBV7-7 and TRBJ2-5, with 7 bases matching TRBD1. TRBJ2-7 matches the DNA end more closely, so the J call is doubtful. The CDR3: CASSTDRQRYEQYF. The DNA for the CDR3 is TGTGCTAGCAGCACGGACAGGCAACGCTACGAGCAGTACTTC.